Detailed here is one TCR beta chain. The table came from immunoSEQ multiplex PCR; TCRdb's copy has only in-frame clones and leaves some out. The table includes about 360,000 clones, 88% detected once. This specimen belongs to a study of blood T cell repertoires in COVID-19. The length of the CDR3 is 16 residues. Germline V gene lookup returns CDR1 SGHAT and CDR2 FQNNGV. Trimming cost V 5 bases and J 0 bases, with 16 bases left between them. This receptor was identified in a woman in her thirties or forties with acute COVID-19. The V and J genes are TRBV11-2 and TRBJ1-1; D not certain. Material for sequencing was PBMCs or T cells enriched from blood (not recorded which). DNA for the CDR3: TGTGCCAGCAGCCTACCCCTGGGCATTATGAACACTGAAGCTTTCTTT. This sequence encodes CASSLPLGIMNTEAFF.